This record concerns one TCR beta chain sequence. Its antigen is unknown. Researchers tagged individual cDNA molecules with unique molecular identifiers. TCRdb re-called the 5' RACE reads with MiXCR, one entry per CDR3 protein. The data hold tens of thousands of distinct CDR3 sequences, with under 7.5% observed a single time. The data are from a study of early T cells in non-severe SARS-CoV-2 infection. Whole-study context: Bulk RNA taken from unsorted whole blood was sequenced, leaving chains unpaired.

The V end lost 1 base, the J end lost 4 bases, and 17 bases lay between the germline ends. This CDR3 is 16 amino acids long. Germline lookup yields CDR1 MGHRA and CDR2 YSYEKL. Study-wide points: VDJdb matches were skewed toward anti-spike CD8 T cell responses.

The sample here was whole blood, taken at baseline. The chain carries TRBV4-1 and TRBJ2-7; unclear D gene. The receptor was derived from an adult who was a healthcare worker with PCR-confirmed SARS-CoV-2 infection or an uninfected control (not recorded which). CDR3 sequence (DNA): TGCGCCAGCAGCCAAGTTCCAGGCTCGTATGGGTACGAGCAGTACTTC. The encoded protein is CASSQVPGSYGYEQYF.